The TCR beta chain described here comes from a study of blood T cell repertoires in COVID-19. About the research overall: Nucleic acid was either cDNA or gDNA, and it came from T cells, B-cell-depleted T cells, or PBMCs.

Profiled with immunoSEQ multiplex PCR; TCRdb holds only in-frame clones, not every one. The table includes 350,000 to 450,000 clones, roughly 90% detected once. The CDR3 sequence is 17 residues long. The junction had 8 bases not matched to a gene; V was cut back by 2 bases and J by 4 bases. CDR1 is MNHEY and CDR2 is SVGEGT in the germline V gene. A Seattle source enrolled patients during active infection and followed them longitudinally. The chain carries TRBV6-2 or TRBV6-3 and TRBJ2-7; 13 positions match TRBD2. The TCR was taken from a woman aged 35 to 49 with COVID-19, enrolled during active disease. Sequencing was performed on peripheral blood. This CDR3 is CASSYPRTSGGTYEQYF. In DNA, the CDR3 is TGTGCCAGCAGTTACCCGAGGACTAGCGGGGGAACTTACGAGCAGTACTTC.